The clone carrying this T cell receptor beta chain appeared many times. These data belong to a study of CD8 T cells in ankylosing spondylitis. Unmatched junction bases numbered 3, after V lost 7 bases and J lost 6 bases. This CDR3 has 14 residues. Germline CDR1 and CDR2: SGHTA and FQGNSA. MiXCR was run by TCRdb on the 5' RACE reads, yielding one entry per CDR3 protein. The sample lists roughly 180,000 distinct CDR3 sequences, approximately 13% occurring once. The TCR sequence derives from a female donor with ankylosing spondylitis or in good health (not recorded which). This chain joins TRBV7-2 and TRBJ2-3, with 14 positions matching TRBD2. Input material: blood, either unsorted or a sorted T cell fraction (not recorded which). The DNA of the CDR3 is TGTGCCAGCATTGGACTAGCGGGAGGTGATACGCAGTATTTT. Amino acid sequence: CASIGLAGGDTQYF.